Shown below are 5 T cell receptor beta chains from a single sample sequenced in a study of cytomegalovirus exposure and HLA in healthy donors. The data were produced by immunoSEQ multiplex PCR, yet TCRdb's version contains in-frame clones alone and is incomplete. The table shows over 200,000 clones, with around four fifths occurring only once. Sequenced sample: PBMCs. The receptors were gathered from a woman under 30 in good health and CMV-seronegative.

V usage is TRBV29-1 and J usage is TRBJ1-1; TRBD1 aligns across 11 bases. CDR1 SQVTM and CDR2 ANQGSEA come from the germline V gene. The CDR3 covers 13 residues. V lost 8 bases and J lost 7; bases outside the gene matches: 9. The CDR3 is CSLWTGGVDEAFF. The CDR3 nucleotides read TGCAGCCTATGGACAGGGGGCGTAGATGAAGCTTTCTTT.

V is TRBV10-3 and J is TRBJ2-7; a possible D gene is TRBD2 (6 bases). Germline assignment: CDR1 ENHRY and CDR2 SYGVKD. V lost 5 bases to trimming and J lost 1 base, with 12 bases between them. The CDR3 runs 14 residues. Here the CDR3 DNA reads TGTGCCATCAGTCCACTTGGGGGGTCCTACGAGCAGTACTTC. Translation gives CAISPLGGSYEQYF.

The chain is built from TRBV2 and TRBJ1-2; 7 bases align to TRBD1. Losses at the gene ends were 2 bases for V and 3 bases for J; bases not matched to a gene: 0. CDR1 and CDR2 (germline): SNHLY, FYNNEI. The CDR3 runs to 13 residues. The CDR3 nucleotides read TGTGCCAGCAGTGAACAGGGGGACTATGGCTACACCTTC. Protein sequence: CASSEQGDYGYTF.

The V and J genes are TRBV6-6 and TRBJ1-2; 10 bases map to TRBD1. This CDR3 is 15 amino acids long. The J segment lost 3 bases and the V segment lost 4 bases, leaving 5 bases of the junction unmatched. Per the germline V gene, CDR1 is MNHNY and CDR2 is SVGAGI (reference sequence). The CDR3 DNA reads as TGTGCCAGCAGTTCCACGACAGGGGGCCACTATGGCTACACCTTC. This translates into CASSSTTGGHYGYTF.

V gene TRBV29-1 combines with J gene TRBJ2-1, with D perhaps TRBD2 (6 bases). This CDR3 is 13 amino acids long. The V gene lost 5 bases and the J gene lost 1 base, with 9 bases spanning the gap. The germline CDR1 and CDR2 sequences are SQVTM and ANQGSEA. The CDR3 DNA sequence: TGCAGCGTTCGGCGGGGTTCCTACAATGAGCAGTTCTTC. Amino acid sequence: CSVRRGSYNEQFF.